These 30 T cell receptor beta chains originate from one sample sequenced in a study of cytomegalovirus exposure and HLA in healthy donors. 60 Vbeta and 13 Jbeta primers were used in PCR. Produced via immunoSEQ multiplex PCR; TCRdb's table is partial and in-frame only. The top ten clones hold approximately 5% of a sample with approximately 100,000 clones, 60% to 80% of them seen once. The source material was PBMCs. The receptors come from a man aged 55 to 70 in good health and CMV-seropositive.

The V call is TRBV10-1, the J call TRBJ1-2; D not certain. Trimming took 3 bases from V and 2 from J, leaving 7 bases between them. Germline V gives CDR1 WNHNN, CDR2 SYGVQD (reference sequence). This CDR3 is 13 amino acids long. The CDR3 here is CASSEDGNYGYTF. Here the CDR3 DNA reads TGCGCCAGCAGTGAAGACGGGAACTATGGCTACACCTTC.

This clone was seen a handful of times. This sequence joins TRBV2 and TRBJ1-1; no definite D call. Trimming removed 8 bases from V and 2 bases from J, with 6 bases in between. This CDR3 is built from 11 residues. Germline CDR1 SNHLY, CDR2 FYNNEI. The CDR3 DNA follows: TGTGCCAGCTCAAAAAACACTGAAGCTTTCTTT. It specifies CASSKNTEAFF.

The rearrangement uses TRBV7-2 and TRBJ2-7, with 7 bases matching TRBD1. The V and J ends lost 3 bases and 0 bases, in that order; junction bases with no gene match: 5. The CDR3 covers 15 residues. The germline V gene encodes CDR1 SGHTA and CDR2 FQGNSA. The CDR3 nucleotides are TGTGCCAGCAGCTTCGGGACAGCTATCTCCTACGAGCAGTACTTC. Translating it yields CASSFGTAISYEQYF.

The chain carries TRBV6-5 and TRBJ2-7; 7 bases agree with TRBD2. The V and J ends lost 0 bases and 0 bases, in that order; junction bases with no gene match: 2. This CDR3 spans 15 amino acids. Germline CDR1 reads MNHEY; CDR2 reads SVGAGI. CDR3 protein: CASSYSWDYSYEQYF. CDR3 nucleotide sequence: TGTGCCAGCAGTTACTCATGGGACTACTCCTACGAGCAGTACTTC.

This chain links TRBV27 with TRBJ1-6; D remains ambiguous. CDR1 and CDR2 (germline): MNHEY, SMNVEV (reference sequence). The CDR3 sequence is 15 residues long. Trimming took 3 bases from V and 7 from J, leaving 13 bases between them. The chain's CDR3 is CASSLARGSNSPLHF. The DNA of the CDR3 is TGTGCCAGCAGTTTGGCGCGGGGATCGAATTCACCCCTCCACTTT.

This chain joins TRBV6-5 and TRBJ2-3; weak D call: TRBD2 (5 bases). The CDR3 runs to 15 residues. CDR1 and CDR2 (germline): MNHEY, SVGAGI. The V end lost 2 bases, the J end lost 3 bases, and 12 bases lay between the germline ends. The chain's CDR3 is CASSYGAGKTDTQYF. The CDR3 nucleotides are TGTGCCAGCAGTTACGGCGCGGGTAAAACAGATACGCAGTATTTT.

The J gene is TRBJ1-6, the V gene TRBV2, with a tentative D call TRBD1 (5 bases). This CDR3 is 16 amino acids long. The ends were cut back, 8 bases at V and 2 bases at J, with 16 bases in the middle. CDR1 and CDR2 from the germline V gene are SNHLY and FYNNEI. The CDR3 coding sequence is TGTGCCAGCTCCTCCTCACAGGCTACCTATAATTCACCCCTCCACTTT. It is translated as CASSSSQATYNSPLHF.

V is TRBV7-9 and J is TRBJ2-7; TRBD1 might be the D (6 bases). The CDR3 spans 14 residues. Germline lookup yields CDR1 SEHNR and CDR2 FQNEAQ (reference sequence). Between the trimmed V and J ends, which lost 7 bases and 4 bases, there was a span of 17 bases. CDR3 sequence (DNA): TGTGCCAGCACCAGGGACACGAGAAAATACGAGCAGTACTTC. Translating gives CASTRDTRKYEQYF. The full variable domain, completed using reference TRBV7-9 and TRBJ2-7, is DTGVSQNPRHKITKRGQNVTFRCDPISEHNRLYWYRQTLGQGPEFLTYFQNEAQLEKSRLLSDRFSAERPKGSFSTLEIQRTEQGDSAMYLCASTRDTRKYEQYFGPGTRLTVT.

This sequence joins TRBV9 and TRBJ1-2, with D tentatively TRBD1 (5 bases). Deletions cut 1 base from V and 6 bases from J, with 13 bases between. The germline V gene encodes CDR1 SGDLS and CDR2 YYNGEE. The CDR3 runs 14 residues. CDR3 protein: CASSVKGQGDGYTF. In DNA form, the CDR3 reads TGTGCCAGCAGCGTAAAGGGGCAGGGTGATGGCTACACCTTC. The full variable domain, its missing parts supplied by reference TRBV9 and TRBJ1-2, is DSGVTQTPKHLITATGQRVTLRCSPRSGDLSVYWYQQSLDQGLQFLIQYYNGEERAKGNILERFSAQQFPDLHSELNLSSLELGDSALYFCASSVKGQGDGYTFGSGTRLTVV.

V gene TRBV27 combines with J gene TRBJ2-2; the D gene is possibly TRBD1 (6 bases). The CDR3 extends over 16 amino acids. Trimming shortened V by 5 bases and J by 2 bases, and 15 bases separated the two germline ends. The germline CDR1 and CDR2 sequences are MNHEY and SMNVEV (reference sequence). The CDR3 DNA reads TGTGCCAGCAGTCGGAACCGACAGGCAAACACCGGGGAGCTGTTTTTT. Its protein is CASSRNRQANTGELFF.

This clone came up once. The J gene is TRBJ2-7, the V gene TRBV5-6, with TRBD1 matching 7 bases. After removal of 0 bases from V and 3 bases from J, the junction contained 6 bases not matched to a gene. There are 15 residues in the CDR3. Germline V gene sequence: CDR1 SGHDT, CDR2 YYEEEE. The DNA for the CDR3 is TGTGCCAGCAGCTTGGGGGACAGTTACGGCTACGAGCAGTACTTC. It encodes CASSLGDSYGYEQYF.

CDR3 protein: CAISPGQGPNSPLHF. DNA of the CDR3: TGTGCCATCAGTCCGGGACAGGGACCTAATTCACCCCTCCACTTT. The chain uses TRBV10-3 and TRBJ1-6; 9 bases map to TRBD1. CDR1 is ENHRY and CDR2 is SYGVKD in the germline V gene. The CDR3 sequence is 15 residues long. V was pared by 5 bases and J by 6 bases, with 5 bases of the junction left unmatched.

In regard to this clone: The junction does not match germline at one end; this may be a read error. The chain links TRBV10-1 to TRBJ2-3; maybe TRBD1 (5 bases). The germline gives CDR1 WNHNN, CDR2 SYGVQD (reference sequence). The CDR3 consists of 14 residues. CDR3 sequence reads: CASSGRVGAETQYF. The CDR3 DNA reads as TGCGCCAGCAGTGGAAGAGTTGGGGCAGAGACGCAGTATTTT.

The table lists this clone with a few counts. This chain uses TRBV4-1 with TRBJ1-1; D unresolved. The germline V and J ends were trimmed by 0 bases and 5 bases, with 7 bases remaining between them. This CDR3 spans 13 amino acids. Germline V gene lookup returns CDR1 MGHRA and CDR2 YSYEKL. The CDR3 loop reads CASSQDPGTEAFF. Written as DNA, the CDR3 is TGCGCCAGCAGCCAAGATCCCGGGACTGAAGCTTTCTTT.

The chain combines TRBV18 with TRBJ1-4, with D hard to call. Germline V CDR1 and CDR2: KGHSH, LQKENI. V was clipped by 3 bases and J by 3 bases, with 11 bases between them. CDR3 size: 15 residues. CDR3 sequence: CASSPGGAANEKLFF. The DNA for the CDR3 is TGTGCCAGCTCACCGGGAGGAGCGGCTAATGAAAAACTGTTTTTT.

The rearrangement uses TRBV27 and TRBJ1-5, with D unclear. V lost 6 bases and J 7 bases, leaving 25 bases between the germline ends. This CDR3 region has 17 residues. Germline V lookup: CDR1 MNHEY, CDR2 SMNVEV (reference sequence). The chain's CDR3 is CASSPRASQALQQPQHF. The CDR3 bases are TGTGCCAGCAGCCCGAGGGCCAGTCAAGCCCTCCAACAGCCCCAGCATTTT.

The CDR3, as DNA: TGTGCCAGCACCATAGACAGGGGACGAACCGGGGAGCTGTTTTTT. Translated, it gives CASTIDRGRTGELFF. The gene calls are TRBV2 and TRBJ2-2, with 8 bases lining up with TRBD1. The ends lost 7 bases at V and 5 bases at J; junction bases unmatched: 9. The CDR3 loop spans 15 amino acids. From germline, CDR1 is SNHLY and CDR2 FYNNEI.

This clone appeared a few times. The rearrangement uses TRBV18 and TRBJ2-1; D is perhaps TRBD2 (6 bases). The germline CDR1 and CDR2 sequences are KGHSH and LQKENI. V was trimmed by 4 bases and J by 7 bases, leaving 20 bases between them. This CDR3 has 16 amino acids. The CDR3 here is CASSLPRRFGRNEQFF. CDR3 bases: TGTGCCAGCTCACTTCCCCGGCGTTTTGGGAGGAATGAGCAGTTCTTC.

The chain employs TRBV30 and TRBJ1-6; 11 bases fit TRBD1. This CDR3 has 14 amino acids. Germline-derived CDR1 and CDR2 are GTSNPN and SVGIG (reference sequence). V was clipped by 3 bases and J by 16 bases; unmatched bases: 11. The DNA of the CDR3 is TGTGCCTGGAGAAGGGACAGGGGGATGCGAGGGCTCCACTTT. Translating gives CAWRRDRGMRGLHF.

In this sample, this clone turned up once. This rearrangement joins TRBV15 to TRBJ1-1; 8 nucleotides match TRBD1. Germline CDR1 reads LNHNV; CDR2 reads YYDKDF (reference sequence). The CDR3 extends over 12 amino acids. V trimming: 4 bases; J trimming: 8 bases; junction bases outside the gene matches: 3. The CDR3 DNA reads TGTGCCACCAGCATGGACAGGGCAGAAGCTTTCTTT. It is translated as CATSMDRAEAFF.

This rearrangement joins TRBV28 to TRBJ1-4; 7 bases align to TRBD1. CDR3 size: 15 residues. Trimming removed 6 bases from V and 4 bases from J; junction bases left unmatched: 8. The germline V gene has CDR1 MDHEN and CDR2 SYDVKM. The DNA for the CDR3 is TGTGCCAGCAGGGGTTCGGGACAGATTAATGAAAAACTGTTTTTT. Translating gives CASRGSGQINEKLFF.

The chain uses TRBV9 and TRBJ1-1; 10 bases are a match to TRBD1. CDR1 is SGDLS and CDR2 is YYNGEE in the germline V gene. J lost 5 bases, V lost 6 bases, and 4 bases had no gene match. The CDR3 spans 13 residues. The CDR3 loop is CASTGDRGTEAFF. DNA of the CDR3: TGTGCCAGCACCGGGGACAGGGGAACTGAAGCTTTCTTT. Supplemented by reference TRBV9 and TRBJ1-1, the full variable domain reads DSGVTQTPKHLITATGQRVTLRCSPRSGDLSVYWYQQSLDQGLQFLIQYYNGEERAKGNILERFSAQQFPDLHSELNLSSLELGDSALYFCASTGDRGTEAFFGQGTRLTVV.

CDR3 amino acids: CASSQERLGNYGYTF. CDR3 nucleotide sequence: TGTGCCAGCAGCCAAGAGAGGTTGGGTAACTATGGCTACACCTTC. The chain carries TRBV4-2 and TRBJ1-2; D unclear. CDR3 length: 15 amino acids. Per the germline V gene, CDR1 is LGHNA and CDR2 is YNFKEQ. The V and J ends lost 0 bases and 1 base respectively, with 9 bases between them.

The chain couples TRBV20-1 to TRBJ1-3, with D unresolved. This CDR3 is 11 amino acids long. The V end lost 4 bases, the J end lost 3 bases, and 4 bases lay between the germline ends. Germline CDR1 and CDR2: DFQATT and SNEGSKA (reference sequence). CDR3 sequence: CSATVGNTIYF. The CDR3 nucleotides read TGCAGTGCTACCGTTGGAAACACCATATATTTT.

This clone turned up a few times. J is TRBJ1-5 and V is TRBV7-9, with D uncertain. Germline CDR1 SEHNR, CDR2 FQNEAQ (reference sequence). CDR3 size: 13 residues. Trimming took 2 bases from V and 4 from J, leaving 6 bases between them. CDR3: CASSLSGNQPQHF. The CDR3 nucleotides are TGTGCCAGCAGCTTAAGCGGAAATCAGCCCCAGCATTTT.

CDR3 region: CASSFPGGNEQFF. In DNA, the CDR3 is TGTGCCAGCAGTTTCCCGGGGGGGAATGAGCAGTTCTTC. V is TRBV27 and J is TRBJ2-1; 8 nucleotides match TRBD2. This CDR3 has 13 residues. Looked up from germline, CDR1 is MNHEY and CDR2 is SMNVEV (reference sequence). V shed 3 bases and J 7 bases; nucleotides not matched to a gene: 2.

The chain links TRBV5-1 to TRBJ1-1; the match to TRBD1 covers 8 bases. V trimming: 2 bases; J trimming: 4 bases; junction bases outside the gene matches: 4. CDR1 is SGHRS and CDR2 is YFSETQ in the germline V gene. CDR3 length equals 14 residues. CDR3 nucleotides: TGCGCCAGCAGCTTCCCAGGGGGCCCCACTGAAGCTTTCTTT. Translated, it gives CASSFPGGPTEAFF.

This clone occurred a few times. V is TRBV6-5 and J is TRBJ2-7; possible D gene TRBD2, 5 bases. This CDR3 is built from 12 residues. Trimming pared 6 bases from V and 3 bases from J, leaving 9 bases between. The V gene's germline CDR1 is MNHEY and CDR2 SVGAGI. CDR3 bases: TGTGCCAGCAGGGGAGCGGTCTACGAGCAGTACTTC. This translates into CASRGAVYEQYF.

This clone was seen just once. This chain links TRBV4-2 with TRBJ2-5; the match to TRBD1 covers 9 bases. This CDR3 contains 16 residues. Germline values: CDR1 LGHNA, CDR2 YNFKEQ. J lost 4 bases, V lost 4 bases, and 10 bases had no gene match. DNA for the CDR3: TGTGCCAGCAGCCCCCGGACAGGGGAAGAGGGAGAGACCCAGTACTTC. Protein: CASSPRTGEEGETQYF.

This chain links TRBV19 with TRBJ1-4, with a weak D call TRBD1 (6 bases). CDR3 length equals 15 residues. Germline V lookup: CDR1 LNHDA, CDR2 SQIVND (reference sequence). Deletions cut 8 bases from V and 0 bases from J, with 13 bases between. The CDR3 nucleotides are TGTGCCAGTCGACAGGTTACTGCAACTAATGAAAAACTGTTTTTT. Protein product: CASRQVTATNEKLFF.